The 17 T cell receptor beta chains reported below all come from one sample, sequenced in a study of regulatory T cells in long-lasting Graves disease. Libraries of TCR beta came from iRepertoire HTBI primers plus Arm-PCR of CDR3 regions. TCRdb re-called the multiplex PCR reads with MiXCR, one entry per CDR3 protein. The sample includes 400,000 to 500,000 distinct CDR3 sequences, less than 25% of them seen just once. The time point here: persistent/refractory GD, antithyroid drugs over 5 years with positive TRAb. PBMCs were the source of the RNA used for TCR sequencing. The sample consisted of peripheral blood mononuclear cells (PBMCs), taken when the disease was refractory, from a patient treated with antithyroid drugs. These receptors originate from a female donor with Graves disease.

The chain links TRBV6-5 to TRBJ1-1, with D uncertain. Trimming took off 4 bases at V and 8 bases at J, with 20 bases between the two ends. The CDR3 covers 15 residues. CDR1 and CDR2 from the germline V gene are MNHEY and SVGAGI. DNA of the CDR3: TGTGCCAGCAGTTTACCGGGAACGAAGAAACAAGAAGCTTTCTTT. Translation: CASSLPGTKKQEAFF.

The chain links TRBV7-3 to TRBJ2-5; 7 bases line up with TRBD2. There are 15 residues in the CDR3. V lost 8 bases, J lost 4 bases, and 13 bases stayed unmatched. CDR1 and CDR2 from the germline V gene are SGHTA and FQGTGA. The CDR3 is CASSIGIAGGETQYF. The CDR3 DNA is TGTGCCAGCTCTATCGGAATAGCGGGTGGAGAGACCCAGTACTTC.

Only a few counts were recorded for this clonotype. This chain's CDR3 is CASSLLSGLPQETQYF. The CDR3 nucleotides read TGTGCCAGCAGTTTACTTAGCGGGCTTCCCCAAGAGACCCAGTACTTC. The J gene is TRBJ2-5, the V gene TRBV28, with TRBD2 matching over 7 bases. CDR1 and CDR2 (germline): MDHEN, SYDVKM. The V segment lost 2 bases and the J segment 1 base; nucleotides outside the gene matches: 7. There are 16 residues in the CDR3.

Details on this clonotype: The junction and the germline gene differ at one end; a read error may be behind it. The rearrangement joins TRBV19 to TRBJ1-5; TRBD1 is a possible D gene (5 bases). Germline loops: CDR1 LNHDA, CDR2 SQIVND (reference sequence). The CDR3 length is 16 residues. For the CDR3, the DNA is TGTGCCAGTGGTATATCCGCAGGGTTTAGCAATCAGCCCCAGCATTTT. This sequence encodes CASGISAGFSNQPQHF.

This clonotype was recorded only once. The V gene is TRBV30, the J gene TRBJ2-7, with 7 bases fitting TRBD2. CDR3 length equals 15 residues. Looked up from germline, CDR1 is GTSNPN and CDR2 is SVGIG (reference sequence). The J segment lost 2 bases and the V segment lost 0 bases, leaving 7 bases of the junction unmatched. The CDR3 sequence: CAWSVSWAGAYEQYF. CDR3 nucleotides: TGTGCCTGGAGTGTATCTTGGGCGGGGGCCTACGAGCAGTACTTC. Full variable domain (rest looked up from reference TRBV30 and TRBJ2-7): SQTIHQWPATLVQPVGSPLSLECTVEGTSNPNLYWYRQAAGRGLQLLFYSVGIGQISSEVPQNLSASRPQDRQFILSSKKLLLSDSGFYLCAWSVSWAGAYEQYFGPGTRLTVT.

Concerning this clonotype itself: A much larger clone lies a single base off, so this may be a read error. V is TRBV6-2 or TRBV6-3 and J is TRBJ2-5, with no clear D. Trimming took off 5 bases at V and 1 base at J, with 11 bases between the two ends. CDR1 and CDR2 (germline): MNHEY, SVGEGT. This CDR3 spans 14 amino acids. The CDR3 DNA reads TGTGCCAGCAGTGAAATACTGAGCCAAGAGACCCAGTACTTC. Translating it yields CASSEILSQETQYF.

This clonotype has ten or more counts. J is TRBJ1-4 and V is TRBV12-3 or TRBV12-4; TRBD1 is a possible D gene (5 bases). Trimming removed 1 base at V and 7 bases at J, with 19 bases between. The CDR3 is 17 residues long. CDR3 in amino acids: CASSLDPFGGQSEKLFF. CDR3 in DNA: TGTGCCAGCAGTTTAGACCCTTTCGGGGGTCAAAGTGAAAAACTGTTTTTT.

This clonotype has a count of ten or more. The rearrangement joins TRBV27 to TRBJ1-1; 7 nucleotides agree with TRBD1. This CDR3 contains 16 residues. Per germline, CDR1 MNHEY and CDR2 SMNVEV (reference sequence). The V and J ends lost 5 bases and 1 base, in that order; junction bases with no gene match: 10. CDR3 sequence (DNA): TGTGCCAGCAGTCCCCCACAGGGGAAGGGGAACACTGAAGCTTTCTTT. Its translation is CASSPPQGKGNTEAFF.

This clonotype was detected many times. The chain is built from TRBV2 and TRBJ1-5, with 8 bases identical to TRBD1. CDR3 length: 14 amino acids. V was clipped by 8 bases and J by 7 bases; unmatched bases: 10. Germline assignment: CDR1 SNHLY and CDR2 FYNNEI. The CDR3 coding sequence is TGTGCCAGCTCACAGGACAGGGCGGGCCAGCCCCAGCATTTT. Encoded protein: CASSQDRAGQPQHF.

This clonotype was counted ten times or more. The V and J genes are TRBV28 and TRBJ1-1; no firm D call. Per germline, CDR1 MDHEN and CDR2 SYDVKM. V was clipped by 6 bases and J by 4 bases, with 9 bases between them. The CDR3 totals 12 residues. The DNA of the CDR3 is TGTGCCAGCAGGGAACAGCTCACTGAAGCTTTCTTT. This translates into CASREQLTEAFF.

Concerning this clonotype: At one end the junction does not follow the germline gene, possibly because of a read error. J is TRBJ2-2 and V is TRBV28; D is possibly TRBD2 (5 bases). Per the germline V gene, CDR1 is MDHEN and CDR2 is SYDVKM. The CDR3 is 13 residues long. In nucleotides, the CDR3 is TGTGCCAGCAGTTTAGGAAACACCGGGGATCTGTTTTTT. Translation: CASSLGNTGDLFF.

CDR3 coding DNA: TGTGCCAGCAGCTTAGAGGGAACTAGCGGGGTATCGTATACCGGGGAGCTGTTTTTT. Translating gives CASSLEGTSGVSYTGELFF. The V gene is TRBV13, the J gene TRBJ2-2, with TRBD2 identical over 10 bases. CDR1 is PRHDT and CDR2 is FYEKMQ in the germline V gene (reference sequence). V shed 1 base and J 5 bases; nucleotides not matched to a gene: 13. The CDR3 covers 19 residues.

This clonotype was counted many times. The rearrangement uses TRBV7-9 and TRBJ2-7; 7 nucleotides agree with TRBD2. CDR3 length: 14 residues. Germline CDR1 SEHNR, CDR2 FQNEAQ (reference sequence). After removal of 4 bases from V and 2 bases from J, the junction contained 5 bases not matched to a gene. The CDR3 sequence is CASSSRTRPYEQYF. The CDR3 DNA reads TGTGCCAGCAGCTCCCGGACTAGGCCCTACGAGCAGTACTTC.

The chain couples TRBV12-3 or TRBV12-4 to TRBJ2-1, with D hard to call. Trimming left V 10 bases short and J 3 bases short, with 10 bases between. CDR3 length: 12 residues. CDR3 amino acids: CATKDNYNEQFF. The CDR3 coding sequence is TGTGCCACCAAAGACAACTACAATGAGCAGTTCTTC.

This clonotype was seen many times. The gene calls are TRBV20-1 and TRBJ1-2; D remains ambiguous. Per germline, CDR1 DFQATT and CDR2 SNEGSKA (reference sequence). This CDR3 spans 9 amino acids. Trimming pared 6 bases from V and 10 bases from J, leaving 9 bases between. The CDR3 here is CSAPNAYTF. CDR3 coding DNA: TGCAGTGCGCCAAATGCCTACACCTTC.

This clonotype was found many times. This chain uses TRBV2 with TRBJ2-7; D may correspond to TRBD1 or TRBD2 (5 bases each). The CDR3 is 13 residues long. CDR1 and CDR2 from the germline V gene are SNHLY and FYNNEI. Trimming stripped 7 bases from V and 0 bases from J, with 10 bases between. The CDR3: CASNRGSSYEQYF. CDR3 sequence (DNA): TGTGCCAGCAATCGGGGCAGCTCCTACGAGCAGTACTTC.

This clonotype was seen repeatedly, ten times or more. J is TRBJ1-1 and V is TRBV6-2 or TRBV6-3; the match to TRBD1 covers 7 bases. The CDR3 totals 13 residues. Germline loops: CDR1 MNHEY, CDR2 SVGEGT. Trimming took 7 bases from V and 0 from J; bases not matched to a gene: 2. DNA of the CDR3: TGTGCCAGCACGGACAGGATGAACACTGAAGCTTTCTTT. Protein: CASTDRMNTEAFF.